This T cell receptor (beta chain) was identified in a study of T cells in Graves' hyperthyroidism and ophthalmopathy. The study's findings and limits: Appearing also in blood were most of the thyroid clonotypes expanded above 0.001.

Amplification of TCR beta CDR3 regions used RNA as the template. The HTBI primer set was used in a first-round RT-PCR of the TCR CDR3. MiXCR, applied by TCRdb to the multiplex PCR reads, yields one record per CDR3 protein. The sample comprises hundreds of thousands of distinct CDR3 sequences, less than 25% of which are singletons, and more than 30% rests with the top ten. At least ten counts were recorded for this clonotype. The target antigen is unknown. CDR3 size: 15 residues. Germline-derived CDR1 and CDR2 are LGHDT and YNNKEL (reference sequence). V was shortened by 0 bases and J by 2 bases, with 11 bases between the two germline ends. A Clinical Activity Score of at least 3, a NOSPECS grade of at least 4 and a duration under 3 months were recorded in the ophthalmopathy patients. Used for diagnoses were clinical symptoms, serum thyroxine and TRAb, thyroid ultrasound and orbital computed tomography.

The chain uses TRBV3-1 and TRBJ2-7; D may be TRBD1 (5 bases). The sample was blood. The receptor was isolated from a man under 40 with Graves' ophthalmopathy. In nucleotides, the CDR3 is TGTGCCAGCAGCCAAGACTCGGACATCGCCTACGAGCAGTACTTC. Translating gives CASSQDSDIAYEQYF.